This T cell receptor (beta chain) derives from a study of T cell responses to AZD1222 COVID-19 vaccine. The study's findings and limits: An increase in Spike-specific TCR breadth and depth was observed after two AZD1222 doses. Spike was spanned by vaccine-associated CD4 TCRs, with dominance at 160-218 and 743-854. Repertoire collection took place solely once the T cell response had peaked.

The data were produced by immunoSEQ multiplex PCR, yet TCRdb's version contains in-frame clones alone and is incomplete. Here the sample spans about 110,000 clones, around 91% being singletons. CDR3 length: 15 residues. Germline V gene sequence: CDR1 SGHRS, CDR2 YFSETQ. Trimming shortened V by 6 bases and J by 3 bases, and 19 bases separated the two germline ends. Note on this clone: Its cognate antigen is unknown.

Second-dose intervals of approximately 4 or approximately 12 weeks were pooled. This material consisted of peripheral blood, taken 28 days after the second AZD1222 dose. This sequence joins TRBV5-1 and TRBJ2-7; D remains ambiguous. The sequence derives from an adult who received the AZD1222 COVID-19 vaccine. The CDR3 DNA sequence: TGCGCCAGCACCCGAGAAGGTGGCCTGGACTACGAGCAGTACTTC. Translated: CASTREGGLDYEQYF.